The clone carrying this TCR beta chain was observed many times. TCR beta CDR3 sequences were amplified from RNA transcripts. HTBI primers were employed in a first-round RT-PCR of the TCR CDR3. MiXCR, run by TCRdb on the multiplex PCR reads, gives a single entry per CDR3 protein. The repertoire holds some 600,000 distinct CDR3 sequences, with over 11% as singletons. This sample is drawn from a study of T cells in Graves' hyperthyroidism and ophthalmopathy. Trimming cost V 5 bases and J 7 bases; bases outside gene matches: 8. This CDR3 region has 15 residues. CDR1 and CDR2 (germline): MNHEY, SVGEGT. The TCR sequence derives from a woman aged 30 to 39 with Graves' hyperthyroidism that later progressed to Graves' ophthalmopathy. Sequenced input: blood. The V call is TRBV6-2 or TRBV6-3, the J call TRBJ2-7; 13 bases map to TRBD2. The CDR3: CASSPGLAGDGEQYF. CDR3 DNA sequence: TGTGCCAGCAGTCCTGGACTAGCGGGAGATGGAGAGCAGTACTTC.